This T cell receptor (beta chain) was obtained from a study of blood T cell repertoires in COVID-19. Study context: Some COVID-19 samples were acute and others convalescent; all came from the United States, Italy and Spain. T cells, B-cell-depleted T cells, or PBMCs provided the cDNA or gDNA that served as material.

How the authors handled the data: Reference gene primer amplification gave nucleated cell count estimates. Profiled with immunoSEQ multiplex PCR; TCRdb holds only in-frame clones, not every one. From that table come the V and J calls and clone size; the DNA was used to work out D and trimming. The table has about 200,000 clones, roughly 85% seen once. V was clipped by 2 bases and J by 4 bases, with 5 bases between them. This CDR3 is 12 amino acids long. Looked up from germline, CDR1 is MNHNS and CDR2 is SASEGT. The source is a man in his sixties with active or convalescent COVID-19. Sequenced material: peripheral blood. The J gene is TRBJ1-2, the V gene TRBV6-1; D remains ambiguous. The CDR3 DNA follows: TGTGCCAGCAGTGAATTAATCTATGGCTACACCTTC. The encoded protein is CASSELIYGYTF.